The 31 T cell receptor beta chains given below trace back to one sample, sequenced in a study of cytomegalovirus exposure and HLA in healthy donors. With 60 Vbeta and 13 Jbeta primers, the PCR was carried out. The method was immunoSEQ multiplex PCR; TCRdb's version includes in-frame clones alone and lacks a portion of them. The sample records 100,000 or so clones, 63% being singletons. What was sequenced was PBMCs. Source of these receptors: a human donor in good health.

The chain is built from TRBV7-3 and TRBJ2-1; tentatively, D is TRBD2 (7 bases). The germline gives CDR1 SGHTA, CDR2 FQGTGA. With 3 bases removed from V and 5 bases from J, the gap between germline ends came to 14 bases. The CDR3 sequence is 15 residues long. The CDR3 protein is CASSFRGGGHNEQFF. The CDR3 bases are TGTGCCAGCAGCTTCAGGGGAGGGGGACACAATGAGCAGTTCTTC.

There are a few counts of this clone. The CDR3 nucleotides are TGTGCCAGCTCACCACGGGACACGGTTGAAGCTTTCTTT. It encodes CASSPRDTVEAFF. This chain uses TRBV18 with TRBJ1-1, with D perhaps matching TRBD1 (6 bases). Germline loops: CDR1 KGHSH, CDR2 LQKENI. This CDR3 comprises 13 residues. V gave up 1 base and J gave up 7 bases, with 10 bases separating them.

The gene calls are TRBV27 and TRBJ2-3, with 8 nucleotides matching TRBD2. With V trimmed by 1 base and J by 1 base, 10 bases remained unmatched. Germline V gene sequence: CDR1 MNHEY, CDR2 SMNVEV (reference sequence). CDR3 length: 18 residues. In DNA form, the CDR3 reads TGTGCCAGCAGTTTATTCGGGAGGGCCCTTGGGGGCACAGATACGCAGTATTTT. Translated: CASSLFGRALGGTDTQYF.

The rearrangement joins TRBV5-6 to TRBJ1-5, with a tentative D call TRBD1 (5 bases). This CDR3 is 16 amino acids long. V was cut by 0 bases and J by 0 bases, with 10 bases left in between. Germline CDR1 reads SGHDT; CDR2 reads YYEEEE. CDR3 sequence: CASSLGGVRSNQPQHF. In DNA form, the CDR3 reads TGTGCCAGCAGCTTGGGGGGGGTGCGTAGCAATCAGCCCCAGCATTTT.

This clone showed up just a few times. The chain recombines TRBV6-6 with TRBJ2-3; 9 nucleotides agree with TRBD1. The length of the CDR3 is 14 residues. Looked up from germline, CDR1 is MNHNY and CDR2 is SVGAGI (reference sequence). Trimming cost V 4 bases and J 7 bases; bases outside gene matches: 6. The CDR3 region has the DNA TGTGCCAGCAGTTTGGGACAGGGAGGGAATACGCAGTATTTT. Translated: CASSLGQGGNTQYF.

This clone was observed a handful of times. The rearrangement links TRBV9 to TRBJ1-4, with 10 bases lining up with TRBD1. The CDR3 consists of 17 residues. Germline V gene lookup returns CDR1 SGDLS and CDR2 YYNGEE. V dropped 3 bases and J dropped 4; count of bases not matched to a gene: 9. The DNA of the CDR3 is TGTGCCAGCAGCGCTCGGACAGGGGGAGCGGGTAATGAAAAACTGTTTTTT. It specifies CASSARTGGAGNEKLFF. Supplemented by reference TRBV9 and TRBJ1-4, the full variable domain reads DSGVTQTPKHLITATGQRVTLRCSPRSGDLSVYWYQQSLDQGLQFLIQYYNGEERAKGNILERFSAQQFPDLHSELNLSSLELGDSALYFCASSARTGGAGNEKLFFGSGTQLSVL.

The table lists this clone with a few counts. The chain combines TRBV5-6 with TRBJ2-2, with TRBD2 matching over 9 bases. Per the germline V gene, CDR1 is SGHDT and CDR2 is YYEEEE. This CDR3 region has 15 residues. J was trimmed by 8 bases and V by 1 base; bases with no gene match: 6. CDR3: CASSLLASGIGELFF. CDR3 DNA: TGTGCCAGCAGCTTGTTAGCTAGCGGGATTGGGGAGCTGTTTTTT.

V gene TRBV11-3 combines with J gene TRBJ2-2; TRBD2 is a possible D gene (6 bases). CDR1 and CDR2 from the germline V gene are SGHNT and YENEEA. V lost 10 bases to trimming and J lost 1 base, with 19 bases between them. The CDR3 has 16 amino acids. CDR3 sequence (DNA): TGTGCCATCGCGGGCCCTTACGGGAGGAACACCGGGGAGCTGTTTTTT. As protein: CAIAGPYGRNTGELFF.

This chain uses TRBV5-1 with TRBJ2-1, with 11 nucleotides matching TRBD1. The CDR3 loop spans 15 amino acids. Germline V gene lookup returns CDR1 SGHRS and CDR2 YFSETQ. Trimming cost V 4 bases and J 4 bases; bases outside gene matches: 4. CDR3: CASSRTGGDYNEQFF. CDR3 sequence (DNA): TGCGCCAGCAGCAGGACAGGGGGCGATTACAATGAGCAGTTCTTC.

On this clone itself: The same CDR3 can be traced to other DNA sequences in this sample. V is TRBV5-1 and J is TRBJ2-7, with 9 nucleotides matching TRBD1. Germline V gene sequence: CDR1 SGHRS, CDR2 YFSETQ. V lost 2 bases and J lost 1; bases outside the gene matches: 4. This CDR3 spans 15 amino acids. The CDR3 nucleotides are TGCGCCAGCAGCTTCGACAGGGGGAGGTCCTACGAGCAGTACTTC. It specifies CASSFDRGRSYEQYF.

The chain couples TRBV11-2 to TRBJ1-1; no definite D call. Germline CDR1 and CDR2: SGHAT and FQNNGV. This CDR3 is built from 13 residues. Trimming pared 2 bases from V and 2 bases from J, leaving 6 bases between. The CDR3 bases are TGTGCCAGCAGCTTACTATACAACACTGAAGCTTTCTTT. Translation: CASSLLYNTEAFF.

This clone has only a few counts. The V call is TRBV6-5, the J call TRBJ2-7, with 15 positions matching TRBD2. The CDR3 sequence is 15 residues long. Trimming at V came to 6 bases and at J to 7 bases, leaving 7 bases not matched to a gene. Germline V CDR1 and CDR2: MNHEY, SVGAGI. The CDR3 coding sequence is TGTGCCAGCAGCCGGACTAGCGGGAGGGCGGGGGAGCAGTACTTC. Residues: CASSRTSGRAGEQYF.

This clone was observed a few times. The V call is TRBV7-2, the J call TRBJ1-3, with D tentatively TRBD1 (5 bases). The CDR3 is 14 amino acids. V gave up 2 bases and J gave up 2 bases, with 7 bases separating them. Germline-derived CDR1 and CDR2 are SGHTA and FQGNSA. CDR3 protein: CASSLWGAGNTIYF. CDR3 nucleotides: TGTGCCAGCAGCTTATGGGGGGCTGGAAACACCATATATTTT.

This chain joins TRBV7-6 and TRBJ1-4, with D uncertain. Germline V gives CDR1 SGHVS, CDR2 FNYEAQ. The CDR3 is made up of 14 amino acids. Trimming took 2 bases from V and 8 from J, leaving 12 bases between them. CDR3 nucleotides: TGTGCCAGCAGCTTAAGCCTCCTCGAGGAAAAACTGTTTTTT. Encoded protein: CASSLSLLEEKLFF.

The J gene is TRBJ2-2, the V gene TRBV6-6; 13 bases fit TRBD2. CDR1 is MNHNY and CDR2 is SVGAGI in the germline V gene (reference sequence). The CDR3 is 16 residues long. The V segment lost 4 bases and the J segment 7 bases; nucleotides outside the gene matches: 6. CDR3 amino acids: CASSFGLAGVGGELFF. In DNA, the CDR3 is TGTGCCAGCAGTTTCGGACTAGCGGGAGTTGGCGGGGAGCTGTTTTTT.

The DNA of the CDR3 is TGTGCCATCCAAGAGGGGCTAGCGGGGGGGTACAATGAGCAGTTCTTC. Translated: CAIQEGLAGGYNEQFF. V and J are TRBV10-3 and TRBJ2-1, with TRBD2 matching over 12 bases. CDR3 length: 16 residues. Germline V gene data show CDR1 as ENHRY and CDR2 as SYGVKD. V shed 8 bases, J shed 4 bases, and the junction held 9 bases outside the gene matches.

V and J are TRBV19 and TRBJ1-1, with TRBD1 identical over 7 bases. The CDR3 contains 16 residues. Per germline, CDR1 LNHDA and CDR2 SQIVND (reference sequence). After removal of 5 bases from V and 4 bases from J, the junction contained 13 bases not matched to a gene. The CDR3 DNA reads TGTGCCAGTAGTTTCCGACAGGGAGGTAGAGGCACTGAAGCTTTCTTT. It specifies CASSFRQGGRGTEAFF.

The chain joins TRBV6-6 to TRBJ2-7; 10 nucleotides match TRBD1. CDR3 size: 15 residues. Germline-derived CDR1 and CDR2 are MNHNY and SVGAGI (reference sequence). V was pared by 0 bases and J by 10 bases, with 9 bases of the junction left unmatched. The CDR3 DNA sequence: TGTGCCAGCAGTTACTCTCCAGGGACAGGGGCCAGACAGTACTTC. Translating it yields CASSYSPGTGARQYF.

CDR3 DNA: TGTGCCACAATAGCGGGGAAATACAATGAGCAGTTCTTC. Protein: CATIAGKYNEQFF. The chain joins TRBV6-1 to TRBJ2-1; 8 bases line up with TRBD2. The germline V gene encodes CDR1 MNHNS and CDR2 SASEGT. V lost 10 bases to trimming and J lost 4 bases; unmatched junction nucleotides: 6. There are 13 residues in the CDR3.

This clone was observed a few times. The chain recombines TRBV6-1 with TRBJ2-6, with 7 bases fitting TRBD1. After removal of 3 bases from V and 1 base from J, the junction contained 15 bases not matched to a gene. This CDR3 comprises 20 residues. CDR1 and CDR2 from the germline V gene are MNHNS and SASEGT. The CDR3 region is CASSDGTVGRWESGANVLTF. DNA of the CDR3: TGTGCCAGCAGTGACGGGACAGTTGGTCGATGGGAGTCTGGGGCCAACGTCCTGACTTTC.

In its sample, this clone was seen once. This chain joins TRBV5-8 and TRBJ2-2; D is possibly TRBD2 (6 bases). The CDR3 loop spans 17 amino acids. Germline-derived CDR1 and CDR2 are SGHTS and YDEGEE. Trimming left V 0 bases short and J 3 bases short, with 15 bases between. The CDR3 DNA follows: TGTGCCAGCAGCTTGGAGGGCGGGGCCTGGTACACCGGGGAGCTGTTTTTT. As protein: CASSLEGGAWYTGELFF. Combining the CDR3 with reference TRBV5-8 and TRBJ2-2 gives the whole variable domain EAGVTQSPTHLIKTRGQQATLRCSPISGHTSVYWYQQALGLGLQFLLWYDEGEERNRGNFPPRFSGRQFPNYSSELNVNALELEDSALYLCASSLEGGAWYTGELFFGEGSRLTVL.

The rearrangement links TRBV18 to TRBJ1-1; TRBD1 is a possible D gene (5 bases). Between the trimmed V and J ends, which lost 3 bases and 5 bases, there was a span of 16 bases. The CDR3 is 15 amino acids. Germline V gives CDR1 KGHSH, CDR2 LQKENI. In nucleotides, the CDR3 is TGTGCCAGCTCACCCTCGGCGCCCGGGGGGACTGAAGCTTTCTTT. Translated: CASSPSAPGGTEAFF.

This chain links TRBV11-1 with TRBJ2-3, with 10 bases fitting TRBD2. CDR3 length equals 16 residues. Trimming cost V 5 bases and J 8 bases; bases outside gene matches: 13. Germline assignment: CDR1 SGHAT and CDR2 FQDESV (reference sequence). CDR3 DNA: TGTGCCAGCAGCCTCCCCCTAGCGGGAGTAAAGGGTACGCAGTATTTT. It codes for CASSLPLAGVKGTQYF.

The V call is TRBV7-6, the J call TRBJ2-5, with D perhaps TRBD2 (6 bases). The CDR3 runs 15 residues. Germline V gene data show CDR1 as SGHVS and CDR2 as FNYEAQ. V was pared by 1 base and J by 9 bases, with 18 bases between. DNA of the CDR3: TGTGCCAGCAGCTTAGAGTGGGGGGTTTGGCGGCCCCAGTACTTC. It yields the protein CASSLEWGVWRPQYF.

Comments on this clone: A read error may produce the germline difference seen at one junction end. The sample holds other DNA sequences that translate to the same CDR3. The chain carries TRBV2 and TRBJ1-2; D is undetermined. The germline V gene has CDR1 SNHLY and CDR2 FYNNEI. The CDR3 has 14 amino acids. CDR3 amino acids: CASTRERGPGGYTF. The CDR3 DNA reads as TGCGCCAGCACAAGGGAACGAGGGCCGGGGGGCTACACCTTC.

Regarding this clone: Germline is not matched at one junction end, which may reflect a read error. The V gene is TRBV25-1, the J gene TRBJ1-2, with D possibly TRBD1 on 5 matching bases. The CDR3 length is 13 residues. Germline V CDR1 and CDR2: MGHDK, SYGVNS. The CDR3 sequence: CASSGQGYYDYTF. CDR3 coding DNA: TGTGCCAGCAGTGGGCAGGGTTACTATGACTACACCTTC.

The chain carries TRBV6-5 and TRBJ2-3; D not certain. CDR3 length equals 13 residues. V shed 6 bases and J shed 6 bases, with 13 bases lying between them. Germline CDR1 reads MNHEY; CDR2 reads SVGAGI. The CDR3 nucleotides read TGTGCCAGCAGCCTTCTAGTTTCCGATACGCAGTATTTT. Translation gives CASSLLVSDTQYF.

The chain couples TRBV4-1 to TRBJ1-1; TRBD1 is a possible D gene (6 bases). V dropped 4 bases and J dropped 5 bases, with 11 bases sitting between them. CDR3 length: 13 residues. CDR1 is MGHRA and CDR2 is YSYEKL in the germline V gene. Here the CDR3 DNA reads TGCGCCAGCAGCCCCAGGGGTTGGACTGAAGCTTTCTTT. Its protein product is CASSPRGWTEAFF.

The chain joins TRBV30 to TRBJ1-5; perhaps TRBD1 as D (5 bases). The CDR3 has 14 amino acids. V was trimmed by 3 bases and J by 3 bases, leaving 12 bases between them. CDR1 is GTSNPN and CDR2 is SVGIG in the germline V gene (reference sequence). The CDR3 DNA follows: TGTGCCTGGAGAGGAGACAGTCTCAATCAGCCCCAGCATTTT. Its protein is CAWRGDSLNQPQHF.

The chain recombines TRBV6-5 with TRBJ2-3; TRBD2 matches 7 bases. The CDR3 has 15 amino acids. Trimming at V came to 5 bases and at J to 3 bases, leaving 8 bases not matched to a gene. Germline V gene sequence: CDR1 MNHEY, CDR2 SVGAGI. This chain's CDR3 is CASSTRQGGTDTQYF. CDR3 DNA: TGTGCCAGCAGTACGAGGCAGGGAGGGACAGATACGCAGTATTTT.

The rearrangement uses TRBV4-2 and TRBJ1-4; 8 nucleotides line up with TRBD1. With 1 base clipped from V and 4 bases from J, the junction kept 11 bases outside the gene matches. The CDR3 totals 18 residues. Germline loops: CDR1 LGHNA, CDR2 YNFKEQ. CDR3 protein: CASSQVGFQGADNEKLFF. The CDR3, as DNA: TGTGCCAGCAGCCAAGTCGGCTTCCAGGGGGCCGATAATGAAAAACTGTTTTTT.